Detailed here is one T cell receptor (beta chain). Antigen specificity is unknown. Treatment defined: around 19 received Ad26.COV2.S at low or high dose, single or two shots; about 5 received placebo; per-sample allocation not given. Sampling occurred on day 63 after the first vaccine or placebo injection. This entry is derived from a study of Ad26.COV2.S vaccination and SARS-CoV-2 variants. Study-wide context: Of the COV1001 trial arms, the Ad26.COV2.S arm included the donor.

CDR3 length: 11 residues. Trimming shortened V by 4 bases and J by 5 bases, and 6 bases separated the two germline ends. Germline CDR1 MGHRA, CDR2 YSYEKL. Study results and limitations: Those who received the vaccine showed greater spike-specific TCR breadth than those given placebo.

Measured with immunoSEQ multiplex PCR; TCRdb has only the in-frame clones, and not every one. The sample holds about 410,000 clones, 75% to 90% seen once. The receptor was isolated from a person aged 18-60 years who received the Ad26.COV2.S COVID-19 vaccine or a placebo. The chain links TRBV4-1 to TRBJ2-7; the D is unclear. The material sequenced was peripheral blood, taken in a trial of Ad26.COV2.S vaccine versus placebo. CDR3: CASSLANEQYF. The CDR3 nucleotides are TGCGCCAGCAGCCTTGCGAACGAGCAGTACTTC.